This T cell receptor beta chain was identified in a study of cytomegalovirus exposure and HLA in healthy donors (dated by TCRdb to about 2017). Looking at the study overall: In an earlier analysis of roughly 500 of the donors, 276 Gb of sequence data and 90 million to 120 million unique TCR beta sequences from approximately 180 million T cells were reported. Roughly 300 gigabases of sequencing data and approximately 93 million unique TCR sequences were included in an early release covering about 700 HLA-typed donors. The genetic ancestry cluster associated with self-reported Caucasian donors included 81% of the 300 to 450 genotyped donors. The study was designed to test whether signatures of past pathogen exposure could be identified by cataloging public T cell receptors. The study profiled the T cell repertoires of hundreds of subjects by immunosequencing and related them to cytomegalovirus serostatus. Besides the first cohort of some 670 subjects, a separate validation cohort made up of roughly 130 different subjects was used. The study combined high-throughput TCR immunosequencing, statistical association of individual TCRs with disease status, and machine learning to predict cytomegalovirus infection status. In a later analysis, previously published TCR beta repertoires from about 640 donors were re-analyzed and high-resolution HLA genotyping was added so that TCR occurrence patterns could be studied. Rather than drawing on any new phenotypic data, the later analysis identified candidate immune exposures from TCR beta sequences and the way those sequences occurred across donors. An earlier analysis of approximately 500 of the donors applied high-throughput TCR beta sequencing to assess whether each TCR beta V gene segment acted as functional or pseudogenic. Donor age, sex, ethnicity and CMV serostatus were compiled together with the repertoire data. A later genetic analysis took genome-wide SNP genotypes for about 55% of the roughly 670 donors and used that subset as a discovery cohort. All discovery cohort repertoires had been generated on a single sequencing platform. Both class I and class II loci were covered by HLA typing, at four-digit resolution. Typing coverage varied by locus: roughly 620-630 donors for A, B, C, DRB1 and DQB1; some 520 for DQA1; about 590 for DPA1; more than 450 for DPB1. Four or five DR-DQ haplotypes were treated as single units for association and clustering because of strong linkage in the cohort. Among about 400 genotyped donors of the cohort, an average of around 220,000 unique TCR beta nucleotide sequences was sequenced per donor, of which 15% to 20% were non-productive. Overall study results and their limits: In a later analysis, HLA-associated TCR beta chains were found to be more clonally expanded and to have lower generation probabilities than equally common non-associated chains. Roughly uniform sequencing depth across donors was assumed in presence/absence analyses, although this assumption may not hold. A later analysis found that most CMV-associated TCR beta chains appeared HLA-restricted, with HLA associations seemingly driven largely by CMV exposure. When HLA alleles, especially DR and DQ, strongly co-occurred, attributing TCR associations to individual alleles was difficult. Correlated functional status among segregating V segments might be attributable to linkage disequilibrium, but an unknown experimental factor could not be ruled out. In this cohort, only TCR beta chains were sequenced, and detectable features were limited by the absence of alpha or paired-chain data. According to a later analysis, parvovirus B19, influenza, CMV and Epstein-Barr virus appeared linked to several top co-occurrence clusters. In a later analysis, TCR association rates were found to vary across HLA loci, with the most associated TCRs seen for DRB1 alleles and the fewest for HLA-C alleles. A cluster of highly shared sequence variants was judged likely to represent a technical artifact of the sequencing pipeline. The study gave a list of 150 to 200 TCR beta chains associated with cytomegalovirus. Compared with the approximately 670-donor mean, donors in an Asian-associated ancestry cluster had fewer N-insertions in productive TCRs, according to a later genetic analysis. Three of the identified cytomegalovirus-associated TCR beta chains were confirmed in vitro to be specific for cytomegalovirus antigens. Some IMGT-functional V segments, including TRBV6-2 and TRBV6-3, could not be distinguished by the 87-base-pair reads and were therefore excluded. The classifier was reported to diagnose cytomegalovirus status with high specificity and sensitivity in both the original cohort and the validation cohort. Because HLA typing was missing for some donors at each locus, association tests included only the typed subset. A later analysis associated 15,000 to 20,000 TCR beta sequences with specific HLA alleles at a false discovery rate of 0.05. The earlier analysis of fewer than 750 of the donors excluded fewer than 20 rarely observed V segments, including chromosome 9 orphons, because counts were too low. Across donors, most TCR sequences were observed very rarely, whereas some public TCRs were present in many individuals. In an earlier analysis of 587 of the donors, most TCR beta V segments appeared in productive rearrangements about 87% or about 30% of the time, broadly matching IMGT annotations. A later genetic analysis associated a missense DCLRE1C variant with V-gene and J-gene trimming of TCR beta chains, and an independent cohort replicated the association. According to the authors, the approach could potentially be generalized to other disease states and immunological phenotypes. Immune exposure information for the cohort was limited to CMV serostatus. A further reported finding was that TCR beta sequences accurately predicted the HLA-A and HLA-B alleles for most subjects in the first cohort.

Taken from cysteine to phenylalanine, the CDR3 has 19 residues. Just the 57-base CDR3 DNA is kept, in frame starting at base 1. Compared with germline, V lacks 5 bases and J lacks 0 bases; bases without a gene match: 11. According to the germline V gene, CDR1 reads SGHAT and CDR2 reads FQNNGV. The cohort comprised fewer than 750 healthy bone marrow donors. All cohort members were sampled while nominally healthy, although unrecorded immune exposures were likely present. The donor tested CMV seronegative, placing the donor among the approximately 360 seronegative members of the cohort. Every donor gave a peripheral blood sample, and the peripheral blood mononuclear cells from that sample were used for TCR beta sequencing. The Qiagen DNeasy Blood Extraction Kit was used to extract genomic DNA from the blood cell samples. The receptor library was made with the immunoSEQ multiplex PCR assay. A mixture of 60 forward primers for TCR Vbeta segments and 13 reverse primers for TCR Jbeta segments was used in the multiplex PCR. The CDR3 region of rearranged TCR beta genes was amplified from genomic DNA by a multiplex PCR assay. The Illumina HiSeq System was used to sequence the amplified TCR beta libraries as 87-base-pair reads. On the study's bioinformatics: A later analysis counted approximately 76 million unique TCR beta chains across the 670 or so repertoires, and some 11 million of these chains were shared by at least two donors. To remove PCR and sequencing errors, raw reads were error-corrected and collapsed into unique sequences using a nearest-neighbor algorithm that merged closely related sequences. Alignment of CDR3 sequences to IMGT reference sequences was used to assign V, D and J gene segments. For a sequence to be retained, at least a six-nucleotide match to both a V gene segment and a J gene segment was required. A rearrangement counted as productive if the CDR3 had no stop codons and remained in frame with V and J, and every other rearrangement counted as non-productive. CDR3 was defined by IMGT convention, running from the second conserved V-encoded cysteine to the conserved J-encoded phenylalanine. The earlier analysis of around 640 of the donors excluded sequences that lacked an unambiguous match to a single V gene segment. In an earlier analysis of a few hundred of the donors, a V segment was called functional when productive rearrangements were above 56.7%, and segregating when the standard deviation between donors exceeded 5%. A statistical classification framework was developed to diagnose cytomegalovirus status using the catalog of TCR beta chain sequences. A later analysis assigned V and J genes by comparing TCR nucleotide sequences with IMGT/GENE-DB human TR gene sequences. The TCRdist pipeline was used in a later analysis to assign CDR3 sequences and most-parsimonious VDJ recombination scenarios. In a later analysis, each TCR beta chain was defined by its CDR3 amino acid sequence together with its V-gene family, and reads without a unique V-gene family were excluded. In a later analysis, 500 to 650 highly shared, low-generation-probability nucleotide sequences were removed to address suspected cross-contamination and a sequencing artifact. A later analysis calculated a clonal expansion index for each public chain from normalized within-repertoire ranks of inferred template counts. In a later analysis, generation probabilities were computed with a VDJ recombination model fitted to out-of-frame rearrangements, and the resulting probabilities were checked against IGoR. A later analysis scored TCR-TCR, TCR-HLA and TCR-CMV co-occurrence with hypergeometric tests, applying a repertoire-size bias correction to TCR pairs. In a later analysis, false discovery rates were estimated by permuting HLA or CMV assignments 20 times. In a later analysis, co-occurring TCRs were grouped using DBSCAN, and TCRdist sequence similarity was added for clustering within HLA-allele-positive subsets. Co-occurrence clustering excluded repertoires with fewer than 30,000 or more than 120,000 public chains, plus five with anomalous nucleotide sharing. TCRdb carries this immuneACCESS record with in-frame sequences only. Its versions omit some clonotypes, under half of them owing to an unresolved V gene in the studies checked, with the rest unexplained. V and J calls and clone size are those listed in that table; D and trimming were worked out from the DNA. The sample table contains around 130,000 clones; only one count was recorded for about 86% of them. The top ten clonotypes cover 2% to 2.5% of the sample.

About this clone: The specificity of this receptor is unknown. Per-base quality was not reported, and no clone a single base away is much larger than it.

The receptor's source is a woman aged 40 to 50 in good health and CMV-seronegative. The specimen was PBMCs. The receptor chain draws on TRBV11-2 and TRBJ2-7; 15 middle bases align to TRBD2. The DNA is TGTGCCAGCAGCCCCCCCGGACTAGCGGGGGGGCTGAGCTCCTACGAGCAGTACTTC. It translates to CASSPPGLAGGLSSYEQYF.